This T cell receptor beta chain was found in a study of response to subunit inactivated influenza vaccine. In this sample, this clonotype turned up many times. Its antigen is unidentified. Points from the study as a whole: Seasonal influenza vaccination, on each occasion, was suggested by the authors to recruit few new T cells.

TCRdb redid the calling of the RT-PCR reads with MiXCR, one entry per CDR3 protein. The table includes fewer than 600,000 distinct CDR3 sequences, approximately 7.8% detected once. This CDR3 spans 13 amino acids. The V and J ends lost 2 bases and 11 bases respectively, with 18 bases between them. Germline assignment: CDR1 SQVTM and CDR2 ANQGSEA. The clonotype originates from a man in his fifties or sixties who received an inactivated influenza vaccine. Sequencing was performed on PBMCs from blood, taken less than 30 months after vaccination. The chain recombines TRBV29-1 with TRBJ1-2; D ambiguous. The CDR3 nucleotides are TGCAGCGTTGAAAACGATGAGGCCGTGGGATACACCTTC. This sequence encodes CSVENDEAVGYTF.